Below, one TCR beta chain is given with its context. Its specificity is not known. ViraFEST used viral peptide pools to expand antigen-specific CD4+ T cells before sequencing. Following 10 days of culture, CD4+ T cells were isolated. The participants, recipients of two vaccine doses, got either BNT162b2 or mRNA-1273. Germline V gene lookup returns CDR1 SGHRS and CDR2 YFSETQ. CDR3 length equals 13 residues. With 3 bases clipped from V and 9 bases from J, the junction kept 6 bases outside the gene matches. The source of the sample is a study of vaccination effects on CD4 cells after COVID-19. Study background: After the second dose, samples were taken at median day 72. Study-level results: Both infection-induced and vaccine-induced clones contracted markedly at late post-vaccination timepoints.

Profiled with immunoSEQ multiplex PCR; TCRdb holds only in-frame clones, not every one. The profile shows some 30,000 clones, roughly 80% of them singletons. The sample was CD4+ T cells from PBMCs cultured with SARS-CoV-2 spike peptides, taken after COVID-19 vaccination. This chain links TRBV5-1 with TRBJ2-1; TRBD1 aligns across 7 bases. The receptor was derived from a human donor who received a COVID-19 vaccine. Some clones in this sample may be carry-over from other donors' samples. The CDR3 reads CASSSSTGIEQFF. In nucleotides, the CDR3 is TGCGCCAGCAGCTCCTCGACAGGGATTGAGCAGTTCTTC. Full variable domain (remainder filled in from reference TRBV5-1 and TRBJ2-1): KAGVTQTPRYLIKTRGQQVTLSCSPISGHRSVSWYQQTPGQGLQFLFEYFSETQRNKGNFPGRFSGRQFSNSRSEMNVSTLELGDSALYLCASSSSTGIEQFFGPGTRLTVL.